These T cell receptor beta chains were read from a single sample in a study of circulating and synovial CD4+ cells in juvenile arthritis. Profiling relied on immunoSEQ multiplex PCR, and the TCRdb table lists in-frame clones only, not all of them. The table records about 33,000 clones, about 95% of them present only once. The material sequenced was CD4+ T cells from blood. These TCRs come from a human donor with juvenile idiopathic arthritis. Each CDR3 is given with its conserved first and last residue. Fields, in order: J gene, CDR3 length, clone size, D gene, V gene, CDR3 DNA, CDR3 protein. D genes are given only for firm matches. The size entry is marked missing in some rows and otherwise reads once, few, many or a size class.

TRBJ2-1 17 - TRBD2 TRBV7-2 TGTGCCAGCAGCTTAGAGGGTATCAGCGGGAGATTGGGTGAGCAGTTCTTC CASSLEGISGRLGEQFF
TRBJ2-7 17 - TRBD1 TRBV7-2 TGTGCCAGCAGCTTAGGGCAGAGGGGACAGGCCTCCTACGAGCAGTACTTC CASSLGQRGQASYEQYF
TRBJ2-1 16 - TRBD2 TRBV10-3 TGTGCCATCAGTGAAATGGGACTAGCGGGTAGCAATGAGCAGTTCTTC CAISEMGLAGSNEQFF
TRBJ1-4 16 - - TRBV27 TGTGCCAGCAGTCCCCGGGGGTCCTCAACTAATGAAAAACTGTTTTTT CASSPRGSSTNEKLFF
TRBJ1-1 14 - - TRBV14 TGTGCCAGCAGCCAATCCCGGGGAGGCACTGAAGCTTTCTTT CASSQSRGGTEAFF
TRBJ2-5 15 - - TRBV14 TGTGCCAGCAGCCAGGCTCAGGGCCGTCAAGAGACCCAGTACTTC CASSQAQGRQETQYF
TRBJ2-1 15 - TRBD2 TRBV7-9 TGTGCCAGCAGCTTAGGGGGGGGGAGCCACAATGAGCAGTTCTTC CASSLGGGSHNEQFF
TRBJ2-7 14 - - TRBV2 TGTGCCAGCAGTGATCCGGCAGGGCCCTCAGAGCAGTACTTC CASSDPAGPSEQYF
TRBJ2-7 13 once TRBD2 TRBV2 TGTGCCACCGCTAGCGGGAGGGATTTGAAGCAGTACTTC CATASGRDLKQYF
TRBJ2-1 16 - TRBD1 TRBV19 TGTGCCAGTAGTATAGATGCCGGGACAGGGAACAATGAGCAGTTCTTC CASSIDAGTGNNEQFF
TRBJ1-2 18 - TRBD1 TRBV4-1 TGCGCCAGCAGCCAAGATCGGCTGATCGGGACAGCGAACTATGGCTACACCTTC CASSQDRLIGTANYGYTF
TRBJ1-1 15 - - TRBV11-1 TGTGCCAGCAGCTTAGCGCGATGGGGGGGCACTGAAGCTTTCTTT CASSLARWGGTEAFF
TRBJ1-2 15 - TRBD1 TRBV7-2 TGTGCCAGCAGCTTAGCTCGGACAGGGATGTCTGGCTACACCTTC CASSLARTGMSGYTF
TRBJ2-1 14 - TRBD2 TRBV6-5 TGTGCCAGCAGCCGTACGGGGGAGGGATACGAGCAGTTCTTC CASSRTGEGYEQFF
TRBJ1-3 13 - - TRBV27 TGTGCCAGCCGAGGGTACTCTGGAAACACCATATATTTT CASRGYSGNTIYF
TRBJ2-3 15 - TRBD2 TRBV6-1 TGTGCCAGCAGAAGGGCGGGAGGGCCCTCAGATACGCAGTATTTT CASRRAGGPSDTQYF
TRBJ2-2 17 - TRBD2 TRBV30 TGTGCCTGGATTCGGACTAGCGGGGGTATCCCGACCGGGGAGCTGTTTTTT CAWIRTSGGIPTGELFF
TRBJ1-2 14 few - TRBV10-3 TGTGCCATCAGTGATAACAGGGAATCCTATGGCTACACCTTC CAISDNRESYGYTF
TRBJ1-2 15 - TRBD1 TRBV4-1 TGCGCCAGCAGCCAATTTCCACAGGGGAACTATGGCTACACCTTC CASSQFPQGNYGYTF
TRBJ2-7 16 - TRBD1 TRBV7-3 TGTGCCAGCAGCTTAGACCGGGACAGGGACTCCTACGAGCAGTACTTC CASSLDRDRDSYEQYF
TRBJ2-1 14 - - TRBV27 TGTGCCAGCGGGCTGGGGGGCTCCTACAATGAGCAGTTCTTC CASGLGGSYNEQFF
TRBJ2-7 16 - - TRBV15 TGTGCCACCAGCAGCTTCCGGGACTCCATCTCCTACGAGCAGTACTTC CATSSFRDSISYEQYF
TRBJ2-3 15 - TRBD2 TRBV7-2 TGTGCCAGCAGCTCTAGCGGGAGGACCCTAGATACGCAGTATTTT CASSSSGRTLDTQYF
TRBJ1-1 11 - - TRBV20-1 TGCAGTGCTAGCTACCTAGGGGGAGCTTTCTTT CSASYLGGAFF
TRBJ2-5 16 - TRBD2 TRBV18 TGTGCCAGCTCACCCTTCCAAGCGGGAGGGCAAGAGACCCAGTACTTC CASSPFQAGGQETQYF
TRBJ2-7 15 - TRBD2 TRBV9 TGTGCCAGCAGCCGAATAGCGGGGGCCGCCTACGAGCAGTACTTC CASSRIAGAAYEQYF
TRBJ2-7 18 - TRBD2 TRBV4-1 TGCGCCAGCAGCCAAGGAGGGTTAGCGGGGGCCCTTGACTACGAGCAGTACTTC CASSQGGLAGALDYEQYF
TRBJ1-1 14 - - TRBV6-5 TGTGCCAGCAATGTAGACAGAGTGAACACTGAAGCTTTCTTT CASNVDRVNTEAFF
TRBJ1-2 14 - - TRBV7-2 TGTGCCAGCAGCTTAGTAGGCGGGAACTATGGCTACACCTTC CASSLVGGNYGYTF